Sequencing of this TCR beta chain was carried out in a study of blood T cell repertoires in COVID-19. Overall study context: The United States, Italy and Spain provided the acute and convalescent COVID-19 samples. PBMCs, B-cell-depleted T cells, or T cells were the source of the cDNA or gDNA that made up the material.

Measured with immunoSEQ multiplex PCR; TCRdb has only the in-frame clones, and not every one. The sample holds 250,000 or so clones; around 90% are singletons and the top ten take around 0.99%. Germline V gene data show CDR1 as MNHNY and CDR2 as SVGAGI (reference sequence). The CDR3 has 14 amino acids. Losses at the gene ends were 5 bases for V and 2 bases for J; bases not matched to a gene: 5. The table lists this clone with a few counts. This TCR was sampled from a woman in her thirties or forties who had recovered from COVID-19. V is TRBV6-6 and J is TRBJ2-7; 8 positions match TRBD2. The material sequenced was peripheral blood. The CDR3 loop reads CASSHSGTPYEQYV. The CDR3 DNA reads TGTGCCAGCAGTCATAGCGGGACACCCTACGAGCAGTACGTC.